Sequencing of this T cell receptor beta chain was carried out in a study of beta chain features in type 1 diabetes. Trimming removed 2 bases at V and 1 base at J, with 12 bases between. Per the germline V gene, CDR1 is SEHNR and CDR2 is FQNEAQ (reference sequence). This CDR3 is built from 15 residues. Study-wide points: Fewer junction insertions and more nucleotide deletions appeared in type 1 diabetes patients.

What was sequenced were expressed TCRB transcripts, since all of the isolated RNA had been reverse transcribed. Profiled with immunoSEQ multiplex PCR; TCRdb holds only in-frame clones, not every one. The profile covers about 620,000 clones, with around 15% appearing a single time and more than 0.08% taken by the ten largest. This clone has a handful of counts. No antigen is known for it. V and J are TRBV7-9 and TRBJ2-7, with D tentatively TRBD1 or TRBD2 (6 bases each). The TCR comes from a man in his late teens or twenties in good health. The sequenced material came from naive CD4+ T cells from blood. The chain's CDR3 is CASSLLGGISYEQYF. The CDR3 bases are TGTGCCAGCAGCTTATTAGGGGGGATATCCTACGAGCAGTACTTC.